The 19 T cell receptor beta chains below were found in one sample sequenced in a study of tumor-infiltrating lymphocytes in primary liver carcinoma. Unsorted bulk tissue, about 19-31 mg of it, served as the source for co-extraction of RNA and DNA. With a constant-region primer, TCR beta cDNA was made from 400 to 550 ng of total RNA. Generation of the TCR beta libraries relied on three nested multiplex PCR rounds using slightly modified ARM-PCR. Researchers ran the first two PCR rounds for roughly 10 cycles each with TRBV1-TRBV30 forward primers and a C-beta reverse primer. TCRdb used MiXCR to reprocess the multiplex PCR reads, holding one entry per CDR3 protein. The data show about 120,000 distinct CDR3 sequences, under 70% seen once. Sequences were obtained from tumor-adjacent normal liver tissue. All receptors derive from a woman aged 55-69 years with primary liver carcinoma and hepatitis B virus infection.

To note about this clonotype: Sequence at one end of the junction differs from germline and may be a read error. This chain joins TRBV30 and TRBJ1-1; D not certain. Germline values: CDR1 GTSNPN, CDR2 SVGIG (reference sequence). This CDR3 comprises 11 residues. This chain's CDR3 is CAREQNTEPFF. CDR3 coding DNA: TGTGCCCGTGAACAGAACACTGAACCTTTCTTT. The whole variable domain, remainder taken from reference TRBV30 and TRBJ1-1, is SQTIHQWPATLVQPVGSPLSLECTVEGTSNPNLYWYRQAAGRGLQLLFYSVGIGQISSEVPQNLSASRPQDRQFILSSKKLLLSDSGFYLCAREQNTEPFFGQGTRLTVV.

This clonotype has more than one count but fewer than ten. A much bigger clone sits one base away, suggesting this may be a read error. The chain has TRBV29-1 and TRBJ2-3, with D possibly matching TRBD2 (7 bases). The V gene's germline CDR1 is SQVTM and CDR2 ANQGSEA. The CDR3 totals 14 residues. This CDR3 is CNFEGGGGTDTQYF. The CDR3 DNA follows: TGCAACTTCGAAGGAGGGGGGGGCACAGATACGCAGTATTTT.

Worth noting for this clonotype: An end of the junction differs from the germline gene, which may be a read error. This chain links TRBV4-1 with TRBJ2-1; 10 nucleotides align to TRBD1. The CDR3 is made up of 15 amino acids. Germline V gene lookup returns CDR1 MGHRA and CDR2 YSYEKL. CDR3 in DNA: TGCGCCAGCAGCCAAACAGACAGGGGGCTGAATGAGCTGTTCTTC. Its translation is CASSQTDRGLNELFF.

Of note for this clonotype: The final CDR3 position lacks the conserved phenylalanine or tryptophan, pointing to a likely read error. The chain carries TRBV4-1 and TRBJ2-1; D is unresolved. The V gene's germline CDR1 is MGHRA and CDR2 YSYEKL. The CDR3 runs 17 residues. In DNA, the CDR3 is TGCGCCAGTAGCCTCACACAGTGGGCTGGGGTATACAATGAGCAGTTCCTC. Translation: CASSLTQWAGVYNEQFL.

A remark on this clonotype: This may be a read error, as it is one base from a much larger clone. The chain carries TRBV5-6 and TRBJ2-1, with 10 bases lining up with TRBD2. Germline lookup yields CDR1 SGHDT and CDR2 YYEEEE. The CDR3 sequence is 14 residues long. The CDR3 bases are TGTGCCAGCGGCTTTCCGGGACTAGCGAATGAGCAGTTCTTC. This translates into CASGFPGLANEQFF.

Remarks on this clonotype: The germline gene is not matched at one end of the junction; a read error may be the cause. V and J are TRBV6-5 and TRBJ1-2, with 8 bases matching TRBD1. The CDR3 loop spans 13 amino acids. The V gene's germline CDR1 is MNHEY and CDR2 SVGAGI. The DNA of the CDR3 is TGCGGCAGCAGAGGTCAGGGGGCATATGGCTACACCTTC. It is translated as CGSRGQGAYGYTF.

Points on this clonotype: A much larger clone differs by one base, so this may be a read error. The chain carries TRBV7-9 and TRBJ2-1, with D maybe TRBD1 (5 bases). Per germline, CDR1 SEHNR and CDR2 FQNEAQ (reference sequence). Trimming pared 6 bases from V and 3 bases from J, leaving 12 bases between. The CDR3 totals 14 residues. The DNA of the CDR3 is TGTGCCAGCAGTGTCCCGCAGGGCTACAATGAGCAGTTCTTC. Translation gives CASSVPQGYNEQFF.

A note on this clonotype: Germline and junction disagree at one end, which may indicate a read error. The gene calls are TRBV6-6 and TRBJ1-5; 7 nucleotides line up with TRBD1. The CDR3 extends over 15 amino acids. Germline V gene sequence: CDR1 MNHNY, CDR2 SVGAGI (reference sequence). The CDR3 region is CASSRDSGSNRPQHF. The CDR3 DNA follows: TGTGCCAGTAGTCGGGACAGCGGGAGCAATCGGCCCCAGCATTTT.

The chain recombines TRBV4-2 with TRBJ2-6, with D unresolved. The V end was cut by 0 bases, the J end by 8 bases, with 14 bases between. Germline loops: CDR1 LGHNA, CDR2 YNFKEQ. The CDR3 covers 16 residues. CDR3 nucleotide sequence: TGTGCCAGCAGCCAAGAGGGTGGAACTGTGACCAACGTCCTGACTTTC. It encodes CASSQEGGTVTNVLTF.

Points on this clonotype: One junction end does not reproduce the germline sequence, and a read error may be involved. The chain employs TRBV11-2 and TRBJ2-1, with 11 bases matching TRBD2. This CDR3 spans 16 amino acids. The germline V gene has CDR1 SGHAT and CDR2 FQNNGV. Here the CDR3 reads CANSPRLAGTYTEQLF. The CDR3 DNA reads TGTGCCAACAGCCCCCGACTAGCGGGAACCTACACTGAGCAGCTCTTC.

On this clonotype: One junction end does not reproduce the germline sequence, and a read error may be involved. J is TRBJ2-5 and V is TRBV7-9; 7 bases are shared with TRBD2. Germline V gives CDR1 SEHNR, CDR2 FQNEAQ (reference sequence). This CDR3 has 16 amino acids. CDR3 DNA: TGTGCCAGCAGCTTTATATCGGGAGGATCGGGAGAGGCCCAGTACTTC. Residues: CASSFISGGSGEAQYF.

Comments on this clonotype: Being one base from a much bigger clone, this may be a read error. The genes are TRBV14 and TRBJ2-7, with D tentatively TRBD1 or TRBD2 (5 bases each). This CDR3 comprises 15 residues. Per the germline V gene, CDR1 is SGHDN and CDR2 is FVKESK. V was shortened by 3 bases and J by 5 bases, with 17 bases between the two germline ends. The CDR3 nucleotides are TGTGCCAGCAGCCACAGTCTGCGTAGGGGACACGAGCAGTACTTC. Translating it yields CASSHSLRRGHEQYF.

This clonotype was detected many times. The V call is TRBV5-1, the J call TRBJ2-3; 7 bases line up with TRBD2. Germline-derived CDR1 and CDR2 are SGHRS and YFSETQ. This CDR3 comprises 15 residues. V trimming: 7 bases; J trimming: 5 bases; junction bases outside the gene matches: 13. The CDR3 sequence is CASSWGGAGRDTQYF. The CDR3 nucleotides are TGCGCCAGCTCCTGGGGGGGAGCGGGAAGAGATACGCAGTATTTT.

Worth noting for this clonotype: One junction end disagrees with the germline gene, perhaps due to a read error. The chain carries TRBV5-5 and TRBJ1-6, with D perhaps matching TRBD1 (6 bases). This CDR3 has 14 amino acids. Germline values: CDR1 SGHKS, CDR2 YYEKEE (reference sequence). CDR3 residues: CVSSPDRTNSPFHF. As DNA, the CDR3 is TGTGTCAGCAGTCCGGACAGAACAAATTCACCCTTCCACTTT.

With regard to this clonotype: Lacking the conserved final phenylalanine or tryptophan, this CDR3 likely reflects a read error. The DNA is left out, because the CDR3 cannot be placed on it with certainty; the CDR3 is given as TCRdb lists it. The V and J genes are TRBV11-3 and TRBJ2-1; the table's D call TRBD2 went unverified against the DNA. Germline CDR1 and CDR2: SGHNT and YENEEA. Ends included, the CDR3 has 13 residues. The CDR3 spells CASNSDYNNEQFL.

Of note for this clonotype: The junction shows a germline mismatch at one end, possibly a read error. The chain links TRBV6-1 to TRBJ1-1; the D gene is possibly TRBD1 (5 bases). This CDR3 has 14 amino acids. Germline CDR1 reads MNHNS; CDR2 reads SASEGT. The CDR3 here is CASMVGTENTEALF. The CDR3 coding sequence is TGTGCCAGCATGGTCGGGACGGAGAACACTGAAGCTCTCTTT.

About this clonotype: This may be a read error, as it is one base from a much larger clone. The J gene is TRBJ2-5, the V gene TRBV28, with D possibly matching TRBD1 (6 bases). Germline CDR1 is MDHEN and CDR2 is SYDVKM. The CDR3 is 15 amino acids. The V and J ends lost 6 bases and 0 bases respectively, with 14 bases between them. The CDR3 nucleotides are TGTGCCAGCAGGGAAGGACAGATATACCAAGAGACCCAGTACTTC. It encodes CASREGQIYQETQYF.

Points on this clonotype: A read error may account for a junction end that differs from germline. The chain couples TRBV28 to TRBJ2-7; a possible D gene is TRBD2 (6 bases). Germline V gene lookup returns CDR1 MDHEN and CDR2 SYDVKM. CDR3 length equals 14 residues. Written as DNA, the CDR3 is TGTGCCAGCAGCTCGGGGGACTTACCGTACGATCAGTATTTC. It is translated as CASSSGDLPYDQYF.

This clonotype was counted many times. A read error is possible here, since a much larger clone lies one base away. The chain recombines TRBV11-2 with TRBJ2-1; 11 nucleotides match TRBD2. The germline CDR1 and CDR2 sequences are SGHAT and FQNNGV. This CDR3 has 18 residues. This CDR3 is CASSLARGSGRAKDEQLF. Here the CDR3 DNA reads TGTGCCAGCAGCTTAGCTCGGGGTAGCGGGAGGGCCAAAGATGAGCAGCTCTTC.